This T cell receptor (beta chain) was identified in a study of CD8 T cells in ankylosing spondylitis. Of note for this clonotype: Its specificity is unknown.

Germline CDR1 and CDR2: SGHRS and YFSETQ. V dropped 2 bases and J dropped 6; count of bases not matched to a gene: 5. The CDR3 covers 15 residues. The study's findings and limits: Reports of some motif variants in reactive arthritis synovial fluid and blood predate this one. There was reportedly significant enrichment of clones that were disease-linked in matched ankylosing spondylitis synovial fluid. Peripheral blood held disease-linked clones only at relatively low frequency, and these were CD8+.

Libraries of TCR beta came from quantitative 5'-RACE with molecular barcodes. TCRdb reprocessed the 5' RACE reads with MiXCR, giving one entry per CDR3 protein. Of roughly 220,000 distinct CDR3 sequences listed, roughly a tenth are singletons. This clonotype was obtained from a male donor with ankylosing spondylitis or in good health (not recorded which). The sequenced sample consisted of blood, either unsorted or a sorted T cell fraction (not recorded which). The chain employs TRBV5-1 and TRBJ2-1; 10 bases agree with TRBD2. This chain's CDR3 is CASSFPSGGTNEQFF. DNA for the CDR3: TGCGCCAGCAGCTTTCCTAGCGGGGGAACCAATGAGCAGTTCTTC.